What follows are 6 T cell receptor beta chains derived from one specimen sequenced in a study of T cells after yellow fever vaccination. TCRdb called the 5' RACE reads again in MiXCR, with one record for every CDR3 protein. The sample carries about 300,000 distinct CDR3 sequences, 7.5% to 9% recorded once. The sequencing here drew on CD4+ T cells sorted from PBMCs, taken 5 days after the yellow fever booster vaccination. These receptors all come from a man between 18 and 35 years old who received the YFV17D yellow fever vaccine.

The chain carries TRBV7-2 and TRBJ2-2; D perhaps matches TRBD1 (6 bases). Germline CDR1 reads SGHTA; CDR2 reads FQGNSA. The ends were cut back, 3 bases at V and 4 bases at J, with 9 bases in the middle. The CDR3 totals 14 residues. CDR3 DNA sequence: TGTGCCAGCAGCTTTCAGGGGCGCACCGGGGAGCTGTTTTTT. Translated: CASSFQGRTGELFF. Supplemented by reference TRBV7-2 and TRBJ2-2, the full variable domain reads GAGVSQSPSNKVTEKGKDVELRCDPISGHTALYWYRQSLGQGLEFLIYFQGNSAPDKSGLPSDRFSAERTGGSVSTLTIQRTQQEDSAVYLCASSFQGRTGELFFGEGSRLTVL.

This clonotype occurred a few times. In nucleotides, the CDR3 is TGTGCCACCAGCAGCCAGGGGGCTCAGTTCTTC. This gives the protein CATSSQGAQFF. The rearrangement uses TRBV15 and TRBJ2-1; 8 positions agree with TRBD1. The CDR3 is 11 residues long. J lost 13 bases, V lost 3 bases, and 2 bases had no gene match. The germline CDR1 and CDR2 sequences are LNHNV and YYDKDF (reference sequence).

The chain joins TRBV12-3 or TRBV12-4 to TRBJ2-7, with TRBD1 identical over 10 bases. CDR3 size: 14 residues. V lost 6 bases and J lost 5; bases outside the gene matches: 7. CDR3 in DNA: TGTGCCAGCAGCCTCGCGACAGGGGGCCACGAGCAGTACTTC. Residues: CASSLATGGHEQYF.

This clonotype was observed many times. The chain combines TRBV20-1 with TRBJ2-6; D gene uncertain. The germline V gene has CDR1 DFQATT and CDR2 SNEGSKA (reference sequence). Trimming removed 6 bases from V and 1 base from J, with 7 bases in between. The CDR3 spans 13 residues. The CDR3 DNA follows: TGCAGTGCCCTAAAATCTGGGGCCAACGTCCTGACTTTC. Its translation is CSALKSGANVLTF.

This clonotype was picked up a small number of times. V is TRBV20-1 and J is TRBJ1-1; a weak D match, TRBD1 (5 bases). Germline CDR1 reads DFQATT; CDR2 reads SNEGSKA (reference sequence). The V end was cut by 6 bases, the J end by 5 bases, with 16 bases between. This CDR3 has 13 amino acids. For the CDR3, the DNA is TGCAGTGCGAGGAAACCGGGGGGGACTGAAGCTTTCTTT. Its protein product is CSARKPGGTEAFF.

The CDR3 DNA reads as TGCAGTGCTAGTCGTTTTGGCAGGGGATACCAAGAGACCCAGTACTTC. Protein product: CSASRFGRGYQETQYF. This chain joins TRBV20-1 and TRBJ2-5, with D possibly matching TRBD1 (6 bases). The germline gives CDR1 DFQATT, CDR2 SNEGSKA (reference sequence). The germline V and J ends were trimmed by 3 bases and 0 bases, with 17 bases remaining between them. CDR3 size: 16 residues.